This passage covers 9 T cell receptor beta chains from one sample sequenced in a study of response to subunit inactivated influenza vaccine. TCRdb reprocessed the RT-PCR reads with MiXCR, giving one entry per CDR3 protein. The data hold about 570,000 distinct CDR3 sequences, with approximately 11% observed a single time. These same records also appear under a second study, on T cells expressing NK-cell markers. That work states: Researchers built TCR beta cDNA using 5'RACE template switching with UMIs.

This material consisted of PBMCs from blood, taken on the day of vaccination. The source is a man aged 45-65 years who received an inactivated influenza vaccine.

J is TRBJ2-5 and V is TRBV4-3, with TRBD2 identical over 9 bases. Trimming cost V 1 base and J 1 base; bases outside gene matches: 10. This CDR3 is 18 amino acids long. CDR1 and CDR2 from the germline V gene are LGHNA and YSLEER. CDR3: CASSQAATAGGGQETQYF. CDR3 bases: TGCGCCAGCAGCCAAGCGGCAACAGCGGGAGGAGGCCAAGAGACCCAGTACTTC.

The chain uses TRBV6-1 and TRBJ2-7; 10 bases fit TRBD1. The germline CDR1 and CDR2 sequences are MNHNS and SASEGT. Losses at the gene ends were 6 bases for V and 1 base for J; bases not matched to a gene: 3. This CDR3 comprises 14 residues. The CDR3 bases are TGTGCCAGCAGAAAGGACAGGGGGTCCTACGAGCAGTACTTC. As protein: CASRKDRGSYEQYF.

The chain has TRBV5-1 and TRBJ2-3; D unclear. Trimming shortened V by 3 bases and J by 4 bases, and 9 bases separated the two germline ends. The CDR3 loop spans 13 amino acids. In germline, CDR1 is SGHRS, CDR2 YFSETQ. The CDR3 reads CASSSPDADTQYF. CDR3 DNA: TGCGCCAGCAGCTCCCCGGACGCAGATACGCAGTATTTT. The full variable domain, rest sourced from reference TRBV5-1 and TRBJ2-3, is KAGVTQTPRYLIKTRGQQVTLSCSPISGHRSVSWYQQTPGQGLQFLFEYFSETQRNKGNFPGRFSGRQFSNSRSEMNVSTLELGDSALYLCASSSPDADTQYFGPGTRLTVL.

The chain's CDR3 is CASSQLRDRPSEQYF. For the CDR3, the DNA is TGTGCCAGCAGCCAGCTGAGGGATAGGCCCTCCGAGCAGTACTTC. The genes are TRBV14 and TRBJ2-7; possible D gene TRBD2, 5 bases. Germline values: CDR1 SGHDN, CDR2 FVKESK. The CDR3 totals 15 residues. The V gene lost 3 bases and the J gene lost 6 bases, with 18 bases spanning the gap.

This clonotype showed up just a few times. Here the CDR3 DNA reads TGTGCCAGCAGTTTAAGGGGGGAAGGGTTTATGGATGAGCAGTTCTTC. Its translation is CASSLRGEGFMDEQFF. The chain couples TRBV27 to TRBJ2-1; D may correspond to TRBD1 or TRBD2 (6 bases each). Germline lookup yields CDR1 MNHEY and CDR2 SMNVEV (reference sequence). With 2 bases removed from V and 8 bases from J, the gap between germline ends came to 19 bases. The CDR3 consists of 16 residues.

This clonotype was detected a few times. This sequence joins TRBV19 and TRBJ1-2; no clear D gene. V lost 11 bases and J lost 8, with 15 bases in between. CDR3 length: 11 residues. The V gene's germline CDR1 is LNHDA and CDR2 SQIVND (reference sequence). This CDR3 is CAGPRLRGYTF. Written as DNA, the CDR3 is TGTGCCGGCCCCCGTCTTAGGGGCTACACCTTC.

The chain is built from TRBV5-6 and TRBJ2-5; D possibly corresponds to TRBD2 (5 bases). The CDR3 is made up of 14 amino acids. Trimming stripped 0 bases from V and 9 bases from J, with 15 bases between. Germline loops: CDR1 SGHDT, CDR2 YYEEEE. The CDR3 nucleotides are TGTGCCAGCAGCTTGGGAGTCGGGGAACGGGCCCAGTACTTC. This gives the protein CASSLGVGERAQYF.

A word on this clonotype: A junction end diverges from the germline sequence, so it may reflect a read error. This sequence joins TRBV14 and TRBJ2-1, with a possible D match to TRBD2 (7 bases). The CDR3 contains 17 residues. CDR1 and CDR2 (germline): SGHDN, FVKESK. In DNA form, the CDR3 reads TGTTCCAGCAGTCACACAAGGGGGGGTTTTTCCTACAATGAGCAGTTCTTC. The encoded protein is CSSSHTRGGFSYNEQFF.

The chain links TRBV7-2 to TRBJ1-1; 9 bases are a match to TRBD1. J gave up 11 bases and V 5 bases, and 15 bases lay outside the gene matches. The CDR3 loop spans 15 amino acids. Germline CDR1 and CDR2: SGHTA and FQGNSA. The CDR3 bases are TGTGCCAGCAGCCCCCCGCCGGGACAGGGAACTTGGGCTTTCTTT. Its protein is CASSPPPGQGTWAFF.